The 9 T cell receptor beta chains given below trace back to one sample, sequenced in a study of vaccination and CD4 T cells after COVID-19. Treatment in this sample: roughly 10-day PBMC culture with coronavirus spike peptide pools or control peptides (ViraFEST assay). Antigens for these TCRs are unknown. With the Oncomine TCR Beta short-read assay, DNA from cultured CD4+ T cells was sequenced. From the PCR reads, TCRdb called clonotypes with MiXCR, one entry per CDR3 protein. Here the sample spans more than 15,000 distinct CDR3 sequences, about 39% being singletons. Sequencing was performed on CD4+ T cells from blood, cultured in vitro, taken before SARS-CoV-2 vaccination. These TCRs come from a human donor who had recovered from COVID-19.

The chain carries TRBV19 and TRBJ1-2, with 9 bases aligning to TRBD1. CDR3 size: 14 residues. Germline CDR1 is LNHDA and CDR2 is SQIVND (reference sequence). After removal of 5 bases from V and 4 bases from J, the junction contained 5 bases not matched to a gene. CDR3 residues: CASSELDRGYGYTF. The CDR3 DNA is TGTGCCAGTAGTGAGCTGGACAGGGGCTATGGCTACACCTTC.

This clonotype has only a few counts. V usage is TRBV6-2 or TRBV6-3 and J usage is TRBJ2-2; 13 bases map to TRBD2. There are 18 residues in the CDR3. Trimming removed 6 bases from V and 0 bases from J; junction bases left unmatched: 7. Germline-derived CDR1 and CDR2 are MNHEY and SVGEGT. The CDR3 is CASSQGLAGLANTGELFF. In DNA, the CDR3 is TGTGCCAGCAGCCAGGGACTAGCGGGGCTCGCGAACACCGGGGAGCTGTTTTTT.

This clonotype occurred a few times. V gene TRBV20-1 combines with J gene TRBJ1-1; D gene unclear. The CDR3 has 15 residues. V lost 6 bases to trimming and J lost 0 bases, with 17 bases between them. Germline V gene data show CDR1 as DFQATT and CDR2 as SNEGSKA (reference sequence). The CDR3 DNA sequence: TGCAGTGCCTCGGCGGCCACAACCCTGAACACTGAAGCTTTCTTT. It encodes CSASAATTLNTEAFF.

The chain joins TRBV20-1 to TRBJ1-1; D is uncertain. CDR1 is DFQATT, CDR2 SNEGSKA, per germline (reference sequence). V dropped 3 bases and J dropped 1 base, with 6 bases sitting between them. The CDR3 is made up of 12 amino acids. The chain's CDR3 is CSASTENTEAFF. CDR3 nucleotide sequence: TGCAGTGCTAGCACAGAGAACACTGAAGCTTTCTTT.

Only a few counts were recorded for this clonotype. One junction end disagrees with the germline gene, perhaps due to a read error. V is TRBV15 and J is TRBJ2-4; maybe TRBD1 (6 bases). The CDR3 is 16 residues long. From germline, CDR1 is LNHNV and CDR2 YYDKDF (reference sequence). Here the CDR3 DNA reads TGTGCCACCAGCGGAGACAGGAAACTAGCCAAAAACATTCAGTACTTC. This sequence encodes CATSGDRKLAKNIQYF.

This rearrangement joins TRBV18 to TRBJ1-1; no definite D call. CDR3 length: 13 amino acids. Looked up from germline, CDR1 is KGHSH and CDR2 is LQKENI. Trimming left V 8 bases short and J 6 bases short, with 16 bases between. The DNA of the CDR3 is TGTGCCAGCACAGCTGAGGTGTACTCTGAAGCTTTCTTT. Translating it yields CASTAEVYSEAFF.

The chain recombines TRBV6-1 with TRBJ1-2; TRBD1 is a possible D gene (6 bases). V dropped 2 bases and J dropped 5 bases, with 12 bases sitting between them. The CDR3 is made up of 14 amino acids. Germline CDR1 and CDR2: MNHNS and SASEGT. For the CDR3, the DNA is TGTGCCAGCAGTGAAACGGCAGGGGATTATGGCTACACCTTC. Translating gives CASSETAGDYGYTF.

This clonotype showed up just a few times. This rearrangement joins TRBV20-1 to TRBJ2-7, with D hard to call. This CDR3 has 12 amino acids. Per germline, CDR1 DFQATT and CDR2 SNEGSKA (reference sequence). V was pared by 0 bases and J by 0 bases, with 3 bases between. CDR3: CSAREDSYEQYF. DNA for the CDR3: TGCAGTGCTAGAGAGGACTCCTACGAGCAGTACTTC.

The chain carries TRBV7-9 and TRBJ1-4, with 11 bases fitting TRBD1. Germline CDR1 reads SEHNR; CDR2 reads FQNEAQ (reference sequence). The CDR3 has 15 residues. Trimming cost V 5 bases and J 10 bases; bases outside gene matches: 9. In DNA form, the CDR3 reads TGTGCCAGCAGCGATAGGACAGGGGGCGCAGGAAAACTGTTTTTT. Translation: CASSDRTGGAGKLFF.